These T cell receptor beta chains were read from a single sample in a study of response to subunit inactivated influenza vaccine. TCRdb independently ran MiXCR on the RT-PCR reads; one entry per CDR3 protein. The top ten hold approximately 3% of the sample, which has 500,000 to 700,000 distinct CDR3 sequences, 20% to 25% seen once. These data were likewise used in another study, on T cells expressing NK-cell markers.

Material: CD4+ T cells sorted from PBMCs, obtained 11 to 12 days after vaccination. These receptors were taken from a man aged 45 to 65 who received an inactivated influenza vaccine. Both conserved end residues are part of each CDR3. The D gene is left open where the match is weak. The size entry is marked missing in some rows and otherwise reads once, few, many or a size class.

-,TRBJ1-2,TRBV6-5,TRBD1,CASRSTGHGYTF,TGTGCCAGCAGATCGACAGGGCATGGCTACACCTTC
few,TRBJ2-7,TRBV7-9,-,CASSFGGGWDEQYF,TGTGCCAGCAGCTTTGGCGGGGGCTGGGACGAGCAGTACTTC
-,TRBJ2-7,TRBV6-2/TRBV6-3,TRBD2,CASSRREGQYEQYF,TGTGCCAGCAGCCGCCGGGAGGGCCAATACGAGCAGTACTTC
-,TRBJ1-1,TRBV28,-,CASSLSGLGTEAFF,TGTGCCAGCAGTTTATCGGGCCTGGGGACTGAAGCTTTCTTT
-,TRBJ2-1,TRBV29-1,TRBD2,CSVEGLAESSYNEQFF,TGCAGCGTTGAGGGACTAGCGGAAAGCTCCTACAATGAGCAGTTCTTC
-,TRBJ2-5,TRBV3-1,-,CASSQVRRWGETQYF,TGTGCCAGCAGCCAAGTAAGACGATGGGGCGAGACCCAGTACTTC
few,TRBJ2-5,TRBV29-1,-,CSVVRGAMETQYF,TGCAGCGTTGTACGGGGGGCTATGGAGACCCAGTACTTC
few,TRBJ1-6,TRBV12-3/TRBV12-4,-,CASSPQEGYNSPLHF,TGTGCCAGCAGTCCCCAGGAGGGCTATAATTCACCCCTCCACTTT
few,TRBJ2-3,TRBV29-1,TRBD2,CSVEVGLGRGRADTQYF,TGCAGCGTTGAAGTAGGGCTCGGGAGGGGTCGGGCAGATACGCAGTATTTT
-,TRBJ1-1,TRBV7-9,-,CASSLGPGAYAFF,TGTGCCAGCAGCTTAGGGCCGGGCGCATACGCTTTCTTT
many,TRBJ2-7,TRBV9,TRBD2,CASSVATLEREGRCEQYF,TGTGCCAGCAGCGTAGCAACCCTCGAGCGGGAGGGCCGGTGCGAGCAGTACTTC
-,TRBJ2-2,TRBV19,-,CASNPAGGELFF,TGTGCCAGTAATCCAGCTGGCGGGGAGCTGTTTTTT
-,TRBJ1-1,TRBV5-6,-,CASNGGAGVTEAFF,TGTGCCAGCAACGGTGGAGCAGGGGTCACTGAAGCTTTCTTT
few,TRBJ2-2,TRBV24-1,-,CATSDFQGSNTGELFF,TGTGCCACCAGTGATTTTCAGGGGTCAAACACCGGGGAGCTGTTTTTT
few,TRBJ2-2,TRBV12-3/TRBV12-4,TRBD1,CASRVGQGAAGELFF,TGTGCCAGCAGGGTGGGACAGGGGGCGGCCGGGGAGCTGTTTTTT
-,TRBJ2-7,TRBV28,-,CASSLPGVWRSYEQYF,TGTGCCAGCAGTCTTCCGGGGGTTTGGCGATCCTACGAGCAGTACTTC
few,TRBJ1-1,TRBV5-6,TRBD1,CASSWRTGTTEAFF,TGTGCCAGCAGCTGGCGGACAGGGACCACTGAAGCTTTCTTT
few,TRBJ1-2,TRBV4-1,TRBD1,CASSSAPIGQGRNYGYTF,TGCGCCAGCAGCTCCGCTCCTATAGGACAGGGCCGTAACTATGGCTACACCTTC
few,TRBJ1-1,TRBV29-1,TRBD1,CSGNRGRTEAFF,TGCAGCGGTAACAGGGGGCGGACTGAAGCTTTCTTT
few,TRBJ2-7,TRBV20-1,TRBD2,CSASIPGLAVLGGEQYF,TGCAGTGCTAGTATCCCGGGACTAGCGGTCCTGGGGGGCGAGCAGTACTTC
-,TRBJ2-7,TRBV27,TRBD1,CASSFTSVLTGGGYEQYF,TGTGCCAGCAGTTTCACATCCGTACTGACAGGGGGCGGCTACGAGCAGTACTTC
many,TRBJ2-2,TRBV5-1,-,CASSSFDLITGELFF,TGCGCCAGCAGCTCATTTGATCTAATTACCGGGGAGCTGTTTTTT
-,TRBJ2-5,TRBV7-9,TRBD2,CASSYLGGARETQYF,TGTGCCAGCAGCTACCTCGGGGGGGCTCGGGAGACCCAGTACTTC